Listed here is a single T cell receptor beta chain. Its binding antigen is unknown. Qualities for individual bases were not recorded, and no much larger clone is one base off. CD8 naive samples were obtained by positive selection for CCR7 among CD45RO-negative cells, yielding a CD45RA+CCR7+ population from which TemRA cells were excluded. Healthy HIV-negative adults with no recently reported acute infections or vaccinations were included as donors. Every donor was a Caucasian adult residing in Nashville, Tennessee, USA. After blood collection by leukapheresis, PBMCs were isolated using Ficoll-Histopaque density gradient centrifugation and then cryopreserved in the vapor phase of liquid nitrogen. Analytical flow cytometry was used to check the purity and quantity of every magnetically sorted T cell population. From each sorted fraction, genomic DNA was isolated and quantified by UV absorbance on a Nanodrop 2000c.

This record comes from a study of shared clonotypes between healthy human individuals (dated by TCRdb to the early 2020s). At the level of the whole study: A few men and a couple of women, aged 18 to 49 years, made up the cohort. Per donor, three plates each were used for CD4 naive and CD4 memory, two for CD8 naive, and one for CD8 memory. To estimate repertoire size and how much clonotype sharing occurs between individuals, the study deeply sequenced the blood TCR repertoires of roughly 5 healthy adults. To increase sequencing depth and limit assay-specific biases, TCR repertoire library preparation and sequencing were carried out by different laboratories using diverse techniques. Leukapheresis yielded between about 0.9 and 9 billion PBMCs per donor.

Here is what the overall study found, with its caveats: Sharing across a few donors was observed for approximately 5% of naive CD4, 3% to 4% of naive CD8, about 2.3% of memory CD4, and roughly 0.4% of memory CD8 clonotypes. The small number of donors limited the genetic and exposure-history diversity represented. Rarefaction of sorted-subset datasets indicated incomplete sequencing despite the large sequencing depth. Larger estimated clonotype richness was generally found for naive subsets than for memory subsets. Based on pairwise subsampling, the degree of clonotype sharing among donors was expected to be affected by sequencing depth. Sampling was restricted to blood, and TCR repertoires in tissue are likely to differ from TCR repertoires in blood. Compared with non-shared clonotypes, the clonotypes found in all four sorted-subset donors had higher generation probabilities.

CDR1 SGDLS and CDR2 YYNGEE are derived from the germline V gene. The CDR3 measures 16 amino acids from cysteine to phenylalanine. Only CDR3 DNA remains: 48 bases, in frame from the first base. The V end gives up 0 bases and the J end 5 bases, leaving 5 bases in the junction not matched to a gene. Using the deep immunoSEQ assay, TCR CDR3 regions were amplified from genomic DNA by multiplex PCR. Extracted genomic DNA from each cell subset was spread evenly across all wells of several immunoSEQ 96-well plates, with each plate serving as a replicate. For sorted subsets, each replicate PCR was loaded with approximately 200 ng genomic DNA, equivalent to 25,000 to 30,000 T cell genomes. Purified libraries were measured with a Qubit 3.0 fluorometer, size-checked on a Bioanalyzer 2100, and measured again with the KAPA Library Quantification kit. A separate single-read 150-cycle Illumina NextSeq 550 flow cell was used to sequence each immunoSEQ 96-well plate. In the authors' own workflow: Because only junctional sequences without quality scores were contained in the immunoSEQ output, filtering matching that applied to full-length reads could not be performed. To assign V/J genes and CDR3, sequences were annotated using PyIR, a Python wrapper for IgBLAST v1.9, with IMGT germline references. Reads were removed for weak V/J assignments (E-value above 1e-6), missing CDR3, stop codons, out-of-frame junctions, or ambiguous translated residues. V3J clonotypes were defined as sequences sharing the same inferred V gene, J gene, and CDR3 amino acid sequence. Percentage overlap between repertoires was computed as shared unique clonotypes divided by the size of the smaller repertoire. Three approaches were used to assess repertoire richness: RTK rarefaction, the Chao1 estimator, and Recon v2.1 estimates of unobserved clonotypes. Generation probabilities for all TCRbeta clonotypes obtained by the gDNA method from several donors were computed using OLGA. TCRdb stores this immuneACCESS table with in-frame sequences only. Part of the clones is absent; in the studies checked, under half of the shortfall reflects unresolved V genes, and no reason is known for the rest. V and J calls and clone size are as listed in that table; D and trimming were resolved from the DNA. The sample profile shows millions of clones; about 95% of them were found once. The ten largest clones add up to about 1.1% of the sample.

Sequenced material: naive CD8+ T cells sorted from blood. The cell subset or site tag for this specimen amounts to: CD45RA+CCR7+. The chain joins TRBV9 to TRBJ2-3; 11 bases in between match TRBD2. The receptor's source is a man younger than 30 in good health. The DNA sequence is as follows: TGTGCCAGCAGCGTAGAAGGGACTAGCGGTGAAGATACGCAGTATTTT. This gives the protein CASSVEGTSGEDTQYF.